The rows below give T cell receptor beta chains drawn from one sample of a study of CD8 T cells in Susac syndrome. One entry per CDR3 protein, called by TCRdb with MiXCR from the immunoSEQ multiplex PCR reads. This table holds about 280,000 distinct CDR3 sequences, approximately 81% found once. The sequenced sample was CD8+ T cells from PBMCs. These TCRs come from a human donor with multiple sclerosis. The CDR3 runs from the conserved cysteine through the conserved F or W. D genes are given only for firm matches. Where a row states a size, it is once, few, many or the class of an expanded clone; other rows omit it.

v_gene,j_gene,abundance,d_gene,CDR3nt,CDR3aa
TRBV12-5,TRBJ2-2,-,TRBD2,TGTGCTAGTGGTCCCTCAGCGGGACCGAACACCGGGGAGCTGTTTTTT,CASGPSAGPNTGELFF
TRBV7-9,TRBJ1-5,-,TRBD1,TGTGCCAGCAGCCCGACAGGGAATTCGGTTCAGCCCCAGCATTTT,CASSPTGNSVQPQHF
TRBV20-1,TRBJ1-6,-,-,TGCAGTGCTAGAGGTGGCGTCAGGAGCTCCTATAATTCACCCCTCCACTTT,CSARGGVRSSYNSPLHF
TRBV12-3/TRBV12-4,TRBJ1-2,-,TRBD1,TGTGCCAGCAGTCTCCCGGGACAGGGATCGGATGGCTACACCTTC,CASSLPGQGSDGYTF
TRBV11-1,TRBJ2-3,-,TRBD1,TGTGCCAGCAGCATTACGACCGGGACAGGGGAAGGTGGCACAGATACGCAGTATTTT,CASSITTGTGEGGTDTQYF
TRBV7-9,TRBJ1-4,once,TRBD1,TGTGCCAGCAGCTTAGCCCTAAGGACAGGGGATGGTGAAAAACTGTTTTTT,CASSLALRTGDGEKLFF
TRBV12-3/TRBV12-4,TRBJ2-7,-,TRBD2,TGTGCCAGCAGCCCCGTTCCGGGACTAGCGGCTCGGGAGCAGTACTTC,CASSPVPGLAAREQYF
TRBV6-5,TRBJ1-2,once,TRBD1,TGTGCCAGCAGTTACGGACCAGGGGGCGCGGGTGGCTACACCTTC,CASSYGPGGAGGYTF
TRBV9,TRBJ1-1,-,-,TGTGCCAGCAGCGTAGGCGGGGGGATAAGGATGAACGCTGAAGCTTTCTTT,CASSVGGGIRMNAEAFF
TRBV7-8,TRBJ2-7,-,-,TGTGCCAGCAGCCTCCGATGGGGGGCGGACGAGCAGTACTTC,CASSLRWGADEQYF
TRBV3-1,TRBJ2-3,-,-,TGTGCCAGCAGCCAAGAGGAGGCTAGCACAGATACGCAGTATTTT,CASSQEEASTDTQYF
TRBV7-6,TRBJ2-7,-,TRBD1,TGTGCCAGCAGCTTAATGCGACCCGGGACAGGGCCCTACGAGCAGTACTTC,CASSLMRPGTGPYEQYF
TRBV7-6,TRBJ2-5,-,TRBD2,TGTGCCAGCAGCTCTCGACTAGCGGTTTCCGGGGGCCAAGAGACCCAGTACTTC,CASSSRLAVSGGQETQYF
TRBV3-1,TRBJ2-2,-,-,TGTGCCAGCAGCCAAGAAATAGCTTCGGCCGGGGAGCTGTTTTTT,CASSQEIASAGELFF
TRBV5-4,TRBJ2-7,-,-,TGTGCCAGCAGCTTGGACGTTCGCTACGAGCAGTACTTC,CASSLDVRYEQYF
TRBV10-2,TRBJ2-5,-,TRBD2,TGCGCCAGCTGGACTAGCGGGAGATCGGAGACCCAGTACTTC,CASWTSGRSETQYF
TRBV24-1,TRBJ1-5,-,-,TGTGCCACCAGTGATCAGCCCCAGCATTTT,CATSDQPQHF
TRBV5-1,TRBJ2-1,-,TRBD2,TGCGCCAGCAGCTTGGGGCTAGCGGGAGATGATGAGCAGTTCTTC,CASSLGLAGDDEQFF
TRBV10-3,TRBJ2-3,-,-,TGTGCCATCAGAGGGCAGGGAGGTTCTAGCACAGATACGCAGTATTTT,CAIRGQGGSSTDTQYF
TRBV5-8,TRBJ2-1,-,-,TGTGCCAGCAGCTTGGGACTAGATAACAATGAGCAGTTCTTC,CASSLGLDNNEQFF
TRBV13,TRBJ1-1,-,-,TGTGCCAGCAGCTTAGCGATGGAGGTCGAGAATAGGAACACTGAAGCTTTCTTT,CASSLAMEVENRNTEAFF
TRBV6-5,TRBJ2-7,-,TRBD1,TGTGCCAGCAGTTACCTTGGACAGGGGCGCGAGCAGTACTTC,CASSYLGQGREQYF
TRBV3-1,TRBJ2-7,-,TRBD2,TGTGCCAGCAGCCAAGGGCGCGGGAGTGAACACGAGCAGTACTTC,CASSQGRGSEHEQYF
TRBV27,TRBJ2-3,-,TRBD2,TGTGCCAGCATGGGCCTAGCGGGCCCAGATAATACGCAGTATTTT,CASMGLAGPDNTQYF
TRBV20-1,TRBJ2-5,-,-,TGCAGTGCGGACGGGACTCAGCAAGAGACCCAGTACTTC,CSADGTQQETQYF
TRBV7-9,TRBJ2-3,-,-,TGTGCCACCGATGACAGCTCCGCAGATACGCAGTATTTT,CATDDSSADTQYF
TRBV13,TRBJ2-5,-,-,TGTGCCAGCAGCCCCAGGGGGCGGGAGCAGACCCAGTACTTC,CASSPRGREQTQYF
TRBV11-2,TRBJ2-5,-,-,TGTGCCAGCAGCCCCGAAGGTCCAACCCTCAGAGAGACCCAGTACTTC,CASSPEGPTLRETQYF
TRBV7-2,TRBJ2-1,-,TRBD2,TGTGCCAGCAGCGCCCGGGGACTAGCGGAGTTACGAAGCCGCAATGAGCAGTTCTTC,CASSARGLAELRSRNEQFF
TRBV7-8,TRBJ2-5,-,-,TGTGCCAGCAGCTTACCGGGAGTCAGGGGAGAAGAGACCCAGTACTTC,CASSLPGVRGEETQYF